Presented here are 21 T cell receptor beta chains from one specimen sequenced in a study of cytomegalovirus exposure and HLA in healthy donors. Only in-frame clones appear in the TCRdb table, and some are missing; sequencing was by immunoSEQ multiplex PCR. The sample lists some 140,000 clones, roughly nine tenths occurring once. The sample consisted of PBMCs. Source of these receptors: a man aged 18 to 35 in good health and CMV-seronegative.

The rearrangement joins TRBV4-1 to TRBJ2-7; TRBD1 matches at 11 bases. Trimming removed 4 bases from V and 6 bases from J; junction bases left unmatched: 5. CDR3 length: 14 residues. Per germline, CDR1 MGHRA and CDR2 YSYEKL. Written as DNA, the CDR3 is TGCGCCAGCAGCCGCGGGACAGGGGGAACCGAGCAGTACTTC. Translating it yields CASSRGTGGTEQYF.

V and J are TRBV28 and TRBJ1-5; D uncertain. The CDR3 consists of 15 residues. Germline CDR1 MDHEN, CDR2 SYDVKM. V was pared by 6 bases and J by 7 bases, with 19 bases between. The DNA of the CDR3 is TGTGCCAGCAGCCCCTCCCGGGGATTATCACAGCCCCAGCATTTT. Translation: CASSPSRGLSQPQHF.

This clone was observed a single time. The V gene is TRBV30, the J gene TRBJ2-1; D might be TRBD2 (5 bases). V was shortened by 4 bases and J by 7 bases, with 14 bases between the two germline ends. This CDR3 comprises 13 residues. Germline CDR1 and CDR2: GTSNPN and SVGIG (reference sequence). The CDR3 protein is CAWNSGNGNEQFF. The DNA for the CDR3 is TGTGCCTGGAACTCGGGGAACGGGAATGAGCAGTTCTTC.

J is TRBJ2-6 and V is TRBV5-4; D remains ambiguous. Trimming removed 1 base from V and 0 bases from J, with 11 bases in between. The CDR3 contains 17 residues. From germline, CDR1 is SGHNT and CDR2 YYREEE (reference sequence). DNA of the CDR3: TGTGCCAGCAGCTTGATGAACAGATTCTCTGGGGCCAACGTCCTGACTTTC. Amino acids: CASSLMNRFSGANVLTF.

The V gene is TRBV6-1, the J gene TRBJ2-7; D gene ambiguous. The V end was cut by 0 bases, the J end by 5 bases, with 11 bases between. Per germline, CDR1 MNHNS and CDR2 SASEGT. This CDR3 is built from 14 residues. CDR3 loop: CASSEAGAPHEQYF. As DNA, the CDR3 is TGTGCCAGCAGTGAAGCAGGAGCGCCCCACGAGCAGTACTTC.

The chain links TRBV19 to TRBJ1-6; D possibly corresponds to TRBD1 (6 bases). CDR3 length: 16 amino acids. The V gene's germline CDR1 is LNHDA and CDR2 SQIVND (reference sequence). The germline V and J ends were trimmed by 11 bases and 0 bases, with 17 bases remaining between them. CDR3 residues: CASSNRDHSYNSPLHF. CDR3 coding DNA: TGTGCCTCGTCGAACAGGGACCACTCCTATAATTCACCCCTCCACTTT.

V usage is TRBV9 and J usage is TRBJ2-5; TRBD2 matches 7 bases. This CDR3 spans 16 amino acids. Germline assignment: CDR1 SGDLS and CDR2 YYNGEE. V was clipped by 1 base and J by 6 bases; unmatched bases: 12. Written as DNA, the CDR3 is TGTGCCAGCAGCGTATCTGCTAGCGGTGGGGGTAAGACCCAGTACTTC. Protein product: CASSVSASGGGKTQYF.

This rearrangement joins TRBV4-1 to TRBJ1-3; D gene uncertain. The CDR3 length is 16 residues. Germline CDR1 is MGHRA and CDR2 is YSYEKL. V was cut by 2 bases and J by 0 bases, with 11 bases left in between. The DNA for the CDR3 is TGCGCCAGCAGCCAACTTTCGGGAAACTCTGGAAACACCATATATTTT. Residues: CASSQLSGNSGNTIYF.

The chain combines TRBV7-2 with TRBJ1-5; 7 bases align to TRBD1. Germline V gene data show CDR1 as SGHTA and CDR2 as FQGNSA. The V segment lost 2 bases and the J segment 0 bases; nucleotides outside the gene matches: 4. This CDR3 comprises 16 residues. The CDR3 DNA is TGTGCCAGCAGCTTAAGGGGGCCTTATAGCAATCAGCCCCAGCATTTT. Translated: CASSLRGPYSNQPQHF. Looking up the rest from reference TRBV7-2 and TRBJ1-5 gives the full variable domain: GAGVSQSPSNKVTEKGKDVELRCDPISGHTALYWYRQSLGQGLEFLIYFQGNSAPDKSGLPSDRFSAERTGGSVSTLTIQRTQQEDSAVYLCASSLRGPYSNQPQHFGDGTRLSIL.

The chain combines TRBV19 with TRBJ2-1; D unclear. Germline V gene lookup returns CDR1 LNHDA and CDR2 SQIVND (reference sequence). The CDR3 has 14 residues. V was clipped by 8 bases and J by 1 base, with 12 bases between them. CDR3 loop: CASSNSLSYNEQFF. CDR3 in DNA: TGTGCCAGTTCTAATAGCTTATCCTACAATGAGCAGTTCTTC.

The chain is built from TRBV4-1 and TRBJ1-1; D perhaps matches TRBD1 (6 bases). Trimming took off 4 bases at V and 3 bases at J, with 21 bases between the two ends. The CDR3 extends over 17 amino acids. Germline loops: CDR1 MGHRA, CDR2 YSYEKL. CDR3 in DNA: TGCGCCAGCAGCCCACCGGGACACCGAATCTCGGACACTGAAGCTTTCTTT. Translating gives CASSPPGHRISDTEAFF.

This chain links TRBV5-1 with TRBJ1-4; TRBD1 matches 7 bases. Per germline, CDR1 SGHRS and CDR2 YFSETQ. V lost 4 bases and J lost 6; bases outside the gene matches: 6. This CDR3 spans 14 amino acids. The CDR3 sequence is CASSPGQVDEKLFF. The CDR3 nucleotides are TGCGCCAGCAGCCCCGGACAGGTTGATGAAAAACTGTTTTTT.

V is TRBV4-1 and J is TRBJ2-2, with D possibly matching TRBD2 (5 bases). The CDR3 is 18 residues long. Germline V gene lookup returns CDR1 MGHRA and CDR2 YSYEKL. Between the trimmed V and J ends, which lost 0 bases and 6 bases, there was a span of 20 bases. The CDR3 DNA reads TGCGCCAGCAGCCAAGAGGCCGATGGAGGTATTTTCGCCGGGGAGCTGTTTTTT. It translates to CASSQEADGGIFAGELFF.

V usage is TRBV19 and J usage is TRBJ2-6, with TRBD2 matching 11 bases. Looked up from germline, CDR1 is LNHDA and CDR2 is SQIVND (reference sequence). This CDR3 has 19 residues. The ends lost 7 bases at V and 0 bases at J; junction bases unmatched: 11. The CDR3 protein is CASTTPGLAVPSGANVLTF. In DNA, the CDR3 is TGTGCCAGTACCACTCCGGGACTAGCGGTGCCCTCTGGGGCCAACGTCCTGACTTTC.

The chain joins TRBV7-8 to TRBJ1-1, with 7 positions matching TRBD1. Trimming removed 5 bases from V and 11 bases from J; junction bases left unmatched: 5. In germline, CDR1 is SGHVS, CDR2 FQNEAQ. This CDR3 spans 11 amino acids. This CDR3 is CASSQDREAFF. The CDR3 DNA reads TGTGCCAGCAGCCAAGACAGGGAGGCTTTCTTT. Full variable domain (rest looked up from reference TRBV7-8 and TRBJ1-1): GAGVSQSPRYKVAKRGQDVALRCDPISGHVSLFWYQQALGQGPEFLTYFQNEAQLDKSGLPSDRFFAERPEGSVSTLKIQRTQQEDSAVYLCASSQDREAFFGQGTRLTVV.

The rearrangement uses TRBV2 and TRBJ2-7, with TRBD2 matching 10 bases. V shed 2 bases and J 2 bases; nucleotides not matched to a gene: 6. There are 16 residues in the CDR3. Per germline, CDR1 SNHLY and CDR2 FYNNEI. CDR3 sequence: CASSETLAGGTYEQYF. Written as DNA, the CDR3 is TGTGCCAGCAGTGAAACCTTAGCGGGGGGAACCTACGAGCAGTACTTC.

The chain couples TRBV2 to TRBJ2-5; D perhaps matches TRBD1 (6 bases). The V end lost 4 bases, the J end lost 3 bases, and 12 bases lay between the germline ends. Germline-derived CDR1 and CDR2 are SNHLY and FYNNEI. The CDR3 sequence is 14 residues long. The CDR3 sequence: CASSGRDTEETQYF. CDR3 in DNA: TGTGCCAGCAGTGGCCGGGACACGGAAGAGACCCAGTACTTC.

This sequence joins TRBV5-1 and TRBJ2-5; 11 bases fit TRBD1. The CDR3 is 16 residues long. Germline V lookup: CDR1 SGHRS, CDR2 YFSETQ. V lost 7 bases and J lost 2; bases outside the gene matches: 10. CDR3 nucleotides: TGCGCCAGCGGCCTTGGGACAGGGGGGCTTCAAGAGACCCAGTACTTC. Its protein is CASGLGTGGLQETQYF. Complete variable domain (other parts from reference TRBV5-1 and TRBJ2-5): KAGVTQTPRYLIKTRGQQVTLSCSPISGHRSVSWYQQTPGQGLQFLFEYFSETQRNKGNFPGRFSGRQFSNSRSEMNVSTLELGDSALYLCASGLGTGGLQETQYFGPGTRLLVL.

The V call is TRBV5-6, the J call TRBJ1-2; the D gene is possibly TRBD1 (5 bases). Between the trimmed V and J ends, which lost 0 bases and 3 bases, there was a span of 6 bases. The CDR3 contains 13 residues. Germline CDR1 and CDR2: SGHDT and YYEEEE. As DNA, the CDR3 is TGTGCCAGCAGCTTGGTAGGGGACTATGGCTACACCTTC. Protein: CASSLVGDYGYTF.

The CDR3 sequence is CASSPYFMGKDTPYEQYF. DNA for the CDR3: TGTGCCAGCAGCCCTTATTTTATGGGAAAGGACACCCCCTACGAGCAGTACTTC. The J gene is TRBJ2-7, the V gene TRBV4-2, with D tentatively TRBD1 (5 bases). The V and J ends lost 4 bases and 2 bases respectively, with 24 bases between them. Germline values: CDR1 LGHNA, CDR2 YNFKEQ. The CDR3 contains 18 residues.

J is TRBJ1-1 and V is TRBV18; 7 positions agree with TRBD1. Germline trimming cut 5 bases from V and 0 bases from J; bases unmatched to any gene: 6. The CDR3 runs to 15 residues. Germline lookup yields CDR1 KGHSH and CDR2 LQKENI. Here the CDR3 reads CASSSYRGVNTEAFF. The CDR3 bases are TGTGCCAGCTCATCATACAGGGGAGTGAACACTGAAGCTTTCTTT.